The clone carrying this TCR beta chain was picked up one time. Method: immunoSEQ multiplex PCR; TCRdb's copy keeps in-frame clones and lacks some. The data show under 200,000 clones, around 96% seen once. Trimming shortened V by 0 bases and J by 1 base, and 12 bases separated the two germline ends. CDR3 length: 16 amino acids. CDR1 is MNHEY, CDR2 SVGEGT, per germline. This sample is part of a study of control samples from healthy donors and cancer patients. The rearrangement uses TRBV6-2 or TRBV6-3 and TRBJ1-1; D gene ambiguous. This TCR was recovered from a woman in her 40s in good health. Sequenced input: blood. CDR3 DNA sequence: TGTGCCAGCAGTTACTCGTTTGGGAATCCGAACACTGAAGCTTTCTTT. Encoded protein: CASSYSFGNPNTEAFF.